This passage covers 5 T cell receptor beta chains from one sample sequenced in a study of blood T cells in healthy people across ages. Using a J-beta primer mix together with a sample-barcoded 5' primer, a second PCR was run for about 6 to 12 cycles. One entry per CDR3 protein results from TCRdb running MiXCR on the 5' RACE reads. The sample holds some 1.5 million distinct CDR3 sequences, 28% seen once. Sequencing input: blood. Every receptor here comes from a woman in her twenties or thirties in good health.

The chain recombines TRBV24-1 with TRBJ2-1, with 7 bases matching TRBD1. CDR1 is KGHDR, CDR2 SFDVKD, per germline. V trimming: 0 bases; J trimming: 12 bases; junction bases outside the gene matches: 7. This CDR3 is 14 amino acids long. In nucleotides, the CDR3 is TGTGCCACCAGTGATTTGGTTACAGGGGACGGGCAGTTCTTC. It is translated as CATSDLVTGDGQFF.

The V call is TRBV7-6, the J call TRBJ2-7, with 8 bases that match TRBD2. Germline V lookup: CDR1 SGHVS, CDR2 FNYEAQ. After removal of 1 base from V and 5 bases from J, the junction contained 4 bases not matched to a gene. The length of the CDR3 is 14 residues. The CDR3 coding sequence is TGTGCCAGCAGCTTAGGCGGGAGGTTTGACGAGCAGTACTTC. Protein: CASSLGGRFDEQYF.

V usage is TRBV4-3 and J usage is TRBJ2-3, with a tentative D call TRBD1 (5 bases). Germline V gene sequence: CDR1 LGHNA, CDR2 YSLEER. The CDR3 runs 14 residues. V was pared by 2 bases and J by 9 bases, with 15 bases between. This chain's CDR3 is CASSQTTGATTQYF. CDR3 DNA: TGCGCCAGCAGCCAAACCACTGGGGCTACCACGCAGTATTTT.

This clonotype was detected a few times. The chain links TRBV5-1 to TRBJ2-5, with D tentatively TRBD2 (6 bases). CDR3 length equals 12 residues. Germline values: CDR1 SGHRS, CDR2 YFSETQ. The V end was cut by 5 bases, the J end by 5 bases, with 10 bases between. CDR3: CASRGGVETQYF. CDR3 nucleotides: TGCGCCAGCAGAGGAGGGGTGGAGACCCAGTACTTC.

This chain uses TRBV12-3 or TRBV12-4 with TRBJ2-5; perhaps TRBD2 as D (6 bases). With the DNA end fitting TRBJ2-7 better, the J assignment may be wrong. The CDR3 has 13 residues. The CDR3 sequence is CASSLSIGGEQYF. The DNA for the CDR3 is TGTGCCAGCAGTTTGAGCATCGGGGGCGAGCAGTACTTC.